This passage covers 14 T cell receptor beta chains from one sample sequenced in a study of shared clonotypes between healthy human individuals. Repertoires were generated with immunoSEQ multiplex PCR, while TCRdb's copy carries only in-frame clones and drops some. The sample carries 450,000 to 500,000 clones, about 84% recorded once. Sequenced sample: PBMCs. All receptors derive from a woman between 40 and 50 years old in good health. Some clones in this sample may be carry-over from other donors' samples.

The chain employs TRBV30 and TRBJ1-1, with 7 bases lining up with TRBD1. The junction had 13 bases not matched to a gene; V was cut back by 4 bases and J by 14 bases. CDR1 is GTSNPN, CDR2 SVGIG, per germline (reference sequence). This CDR3 is built from 12 residues. CDR3 protein: CAWTGGRASAFF. The CDR3 DNA reads as TGTGCCTGGACAGGGGGGCGGGCGTCCGCGTTCTTT.

This clone appeared once. The chain employs TRBV6-1 and TRBJ2-1, with 10 bases matching TRBD1. CDR1 and CDR2 (germline): MNHNS, SASEGT. This CDR3 has 15 amino acids. With 5 bases clipped from V and 7 bases from J, the junction kept 8 bases outside the gene matches. The chain's CDR3 is CASSPDRGLYNEQFF. CDR3 DNA: TGTGCCAGCAGTCCCGACAGGGGGCTCTATAATGAGCAGTTCTTC.

The chain uses TRBV28 and TRBJ2-7, with D perhaps given as TRBD1 or TRBD2 (5 bases each). The V end was cut by 4 bases, the J end by 4 bases, with 20 bases between. Per germline, CDR1 MDHEN and CDR2 SYDVKM. The CDR3 runs 16 residues. The chain's CDR3 is CASSSHGAGYAYEQYF. The CDR3 bases are TGTGCCAGCAGTTCACACGGGGCGGGTTATGCGTACGAGCAGTACTTC.

The J gene is TRBJ2-1, the V gene TRBV5-6; tentative D call: TRBD1 (6 bases). This CDR3 spans 18 amino acids. The germline CDR1 and CDR2 sequences are SGHDT and YYEEEE. Trimming pared 4 bases from V and 0 bases from J, leaving 20 bases between. Here the CDR3 reads CASSPGWGRASSYNEQFF. The DNA for the CDR3 is TGTGCCAGCAGCCCCGGGTGGGGGCGAGCGAGCTCCTACAATGAGCAGTTCTTC.

This clone was seen just once. A far larger clone is a single base away, which makes a read error likely. Other DNA sequences in the sample encode the same CDR3. The chain employs TRBV28 and TRBJ2-3, with D maybe TRBD1 (5 bases). The CDR3 is made up of 14 amino acids. Germline-derived CDR1 and CDR2 are MDHEN and SYDVKM. The V end lost 11 bases, the J end lost 0 bases, and 15 bases lay between the germline ends. The CDR3, as DNA: TGTGCCGGCTCTAGTGGGGCTAGCACAGATACGCAGTATTTT. Translation gives CAGSSGASTDTQYF.

Comments on this clone: The same CDR3 arises from other DNA sequences in this sample as well. V is TRBV11-2 and J is TRBJ2-7; D is undetermined. The V gene lost 1 base and the J gene lost 4 bases, with 5 bases spanning the gap. CDR3 size: 12 residues. CDR1 SGHAT and CDR2 FQNNGV come from the germline V gene. The chain's CDR3 is CASSLVGYEQYF. The CDR3 DNA sequence: TGTGCCAGCAGCTTAGTGGGTTACGAGCAGTACTTC.

The DNA of the CDR3 is TGTGCCAGCAGCCACTACCAAGGCACTGAAGCTTTCTTT. Translated, it gives CASSHYQGTEAFF. This sequence joins TRBV7-9 and TRBJ1-1; D not resolved. The V and J ends lost 5 bases and 4 bases respectively, with 11 bases between them. Per the germline V gene, CDR1 is SEHNR and CDR2 is FQNEAQ (reference sequence). The CDR3 contains 13 residues. Full variable domain (outside the CDR3, taken from reference TRBV7-9 and TRBJ1-1): DTGVSQNPRHKITKRGQNVTFRCDPISEHNRLYWYRQTLGQGPEFLTYFQNEAQLEKSRLLSDRFSAERPKGSFSTLEIQRTEQGDSAMYLCASSHYQGTEAFFGQGTRLTVV.

V and J are TRBV5-1 and TRBJ1-1; 8 nucleotides line up with TRBD1. The CDR3 consists of 18 residues. Trimming at V came to 4 bases and at J to 0 bases, leaving 14 bases not matched to a gene. Germline CDR1 and CDR2: SGHRS and YFSETQ. The chain's CDR3 is CASSPGTGAYMVNTEAFF. CDR3 DNA sequence: TGCGCCAGCAGCCCGGGGACAGGAGCTTACATGGTGAACACTGAAGCTTTCTTT.

The genes are TRBV5-4 and TRBJ2-3; D unclear. The CDR3 loop spans 12 amino acids. V was clipped by 3 bases and J by 13 bases, with 15 bases between them. Germline lookup yields CDR1 SGHNT and CDR2 YYREEE (reference sequence). CDR3 residues: CASSSSPDREYF. CDR3 bases: TGTGCCAGCAGCTCTAGTCCAGATAGGGAGTATTTT.

The chain employs TRBV29-1 and TRBJ2-3; D is undetermined. Germline CDR1 SQVTM, CDR2 ANQGSEA. The CDR3 spans 13 residues. Trimming shortened V by 3 bases and J by 0 bases, and 7 bases separated the two germline ends. The CDR3 protein is CSVEATSTDTQYF. The CDR3 coding sequence is TGCAGCGTTGAGGCAACTAGCACAGATACGCAGTATTTT.

This clone was seen a few times. The rearrangement joins TRBV19 to TRBJ2-7, with a weak D call TRBD1 (7 bases). Trimming pared 1 base from V and 7 bases from J, leaving 17 bases between. This CDR3 spans 15 amino acids. Germline CDR1 LNHDA, CDR2 SQIVND (reference sequence). DNA for the CDR3: TGTGCCAGTAGTATAGTCCCGACGACAGGGAGGGAGCAGTACTTC. It encodes CASSIVPTTGREQYF.

The rearrangement links TRBV29-1 to TRBJ1-1; a weak D match, TRBD1 (6 bases). Trimming cost V 7 bases and J 4 bases, with 13 bases left between them. CDR3 length: 12 amino acids. Germline assignment: CDR1 SQVTM and CDR2 ANQGSEA. Here the CDR3 DNA reads TGCAGCGCTCAAATCAGGGGCACTGAAGCTTTCTTT. This encodes CSAQIRGTEAFF.

The chain couples TRBV5-8 to TRBJ2-2; 7 nucleotides agree with TRBD2. This CDR3 contains 16 residues. The ends lost 1 base at V and 0 bases at J; junction bases unmatched: 3. In germline, CDR1 is SGHTS, CDR2 YDEGEE. CDR3 loop: CASSLMAGANTGELFF. The CDR3 DNA follows: TGTGCCAGCAGCTTGATGGCGGGAGCGAACACCGGGGAGCTGTTTTTT.

Of note for this clone: Since a far larger clone is one base different, this is likely a read error. The genes are TRBV30 and TRBJ2-7; 14 nucleotides align to TRBD2. Germline V gene data show CDR1 as GTSNPN and CDR2 as SVGIG (reference sequence). CDR3 length: 20 residues. After removal of 1 base from V and 2 bases from J, the junction contained 16 bases not matched to a gene. CDR3 sequence reads: CAWSAAAGWGLAGVTYEQYF. CDR3 DNA sequence: TGTGCCTGGAGTGCCGCTGCAGGGTGGGGACTAGCGGGAGTAACCTACGAGCAGTACTTC.